The 9 T cell receptor beta chains below all came from one sample that was sequenced in a study of OX40 agonist ivuxolimab in advanced cancers. TCRdb's copy holds only in-frame clones and misses some; the assay was immunoSEQ multiplex PCR. The sample comprises roughly 62,000 clones, about 92% of which are singletons, and 0.62% rests with the top ten. Sequences were derived from CD4+ or CD8+ T cells sorted from blood, sampled in a trial of the OX40 agonist ivuxolimab. These receptors came from an adult with an advanced solid tumor such as melanoma, head and neck, liver or kidney cancer.

In regard to this clone: Other DNA sequences in this specimen translate into the identical CDR3. This rearrangement joins TRBV6-5 to TRBJ1-1; no reliable D call. CDR3 length equals 13 residues. Trimming cost V 5 bases and J 1 base, with 8 bases left between them. Germline CDR1 is MNHEY and CDR2 is SVGAGI. The CDR3 DNA sequence: TGTGCCAGCAGTGAAAGAGGGAACACTGAAGCTTTCTTT. This codes for CASSERGNTEAFF.

This chain uses TRBV11-2 with TRBJ1-5; the D is unclear. Between the trimmed V and J ends, which lost 2 bases and 6 bases, there was a span of 5 bases. CDR3 length equals 12 residues. Per the germline V gene, CDR1 is SGHAT and CDR2 is FQNNGV. CDR3 DNA sequence: TGTGCCAGCAGCTTATTGGGTCAGCCCCAGCATTTT. Translated, it gives CASSLLGQPQHF. Supplemented by reference TRBV11-2 and TRBJ1-5, the full variable domain reads EAGVAQSPRYKIIEKRQSVAFWCNPISGHATLYWYQQILGQGPKLLIQFQNNGVVDDSQLPKDRFSAERLKGVDSTLKIQPAKLEDSAVYLCASSLLGQPQHFGDGTRLSIL.

V and J are TRBV5-6 and TRBJ2-5, with D maybe TRBD1 (6 bases). V lost 1 base, J lost 1 base, and 8 bases lay in between. Germline-derived CDR1 and CDR2 are SGHDT and YYEEEE. CDR3 length equals 14 residues. The CDR3 DNA is TGTGCCAGCAGCTTGTGGGACACCCAAGAGACCCAGTACTTC. Translated, it gives CASSLWDTQETQYF.

V is TRBV7-8 and J is TRBJ2-7, with 11 bases lining up with TRBD2. Germline CDR1 SGHVS, CDR2 FQNEAQ. This CDR3 has 16 amino acids. The junction had 6 bases not matched to a gene; V was cut back by 3 bases and J by 2 bases. This chain's CDR3 is CASSFVLAGGTYEQYF. The CDR3 DNA reads as TGTGCCAGCAGCTTCGTGCTAGCGGGGGGAACCTACGAGCAGTACTTC.

V and J are TRBV30 and TRBJ2-5, with 8 bases aligning to TRBD2. The V gene's germline CDR1 is GTSNPN and CDR2 SVGIG (reference sequence). The CDR3 loop spans 13 amino acids. Losses at the gene ends were 4 bases for V and 7 bases for J; bases not matched to a gene: 8. The DNA of the CDR3 is TGTGCCTGGACCTCGACTAGCGCTGGGACCCAGTACTTC. It yields the protein CAWTSTSAGTQYF.

V usage is TRBV7-6 and J usage is TRBJ2-1, with 11 bases lining up with TRBD2. V lost 6 bases to trimming and J lost 4 bases; unmatched junction nucleotides: 8. The germline V gene has CDR1 SGHVS and CDR2 FNYEAQ. CDR3 length equals 16 residues. As DNA, the CDR3 is TGTGCCAGCAGTCCGGAACGACTAGCGGGGTACAATGAGCAGTTCTTC. Translated, it gives CASSPERLAGYNEQFF.

The V and J genes are TRBV27 and TRBJ1-2; TRBD1 might be the D (5 bases). The CDR3 loop spans 15 amino acids. With 3 bases removed from V and 6 bases from J, the gap between germline ends came to 17 bases. CDR1 MNHEY and CDR2 SMNVEV come from the germline V gene (reference sequence). The CDR3 loop reads CASSFTQGIFNGYTF. DNA for the CDR3: TGTGCCAGCAGTTTTACGCAGGGAATTTTCAATGGCTACACCTTC.

V is TRBV10-1 and J is TRBJ1-3, with unresolved D. CDR1 and CDR2 from the germline V gene are WNHNN and SYGVQD (reference sequence). The CDR3 sequence is 15 residues long. V was shortened by 6 bases and J by 0 bases, with 12 bases between the two germline ends. DNA of the CDR3: TGCGCCAGCAGCCCCGACTCAAGCTCTGGAAACACCATATATTTT. Residues: CASSPDSSSGNTIYF.

The rearrangement uses TRBV19 and TRBJ2-3; 8 bases agree with TRBD2. There are 14 residues in the CDR3. Unmatched junction bases numbered 2, after V lost 6 bases and J lost 0 bases. Germline V CDR1 and CDR2: LNHDA, SQIVND (reference sequence). In DNA form, the CDR3 reads TGTGCCAGTAGGCTAGCGGGCAGCACAGATACGCAGTATTTT. This sequence encodes CASRLAGSTDTQYF.